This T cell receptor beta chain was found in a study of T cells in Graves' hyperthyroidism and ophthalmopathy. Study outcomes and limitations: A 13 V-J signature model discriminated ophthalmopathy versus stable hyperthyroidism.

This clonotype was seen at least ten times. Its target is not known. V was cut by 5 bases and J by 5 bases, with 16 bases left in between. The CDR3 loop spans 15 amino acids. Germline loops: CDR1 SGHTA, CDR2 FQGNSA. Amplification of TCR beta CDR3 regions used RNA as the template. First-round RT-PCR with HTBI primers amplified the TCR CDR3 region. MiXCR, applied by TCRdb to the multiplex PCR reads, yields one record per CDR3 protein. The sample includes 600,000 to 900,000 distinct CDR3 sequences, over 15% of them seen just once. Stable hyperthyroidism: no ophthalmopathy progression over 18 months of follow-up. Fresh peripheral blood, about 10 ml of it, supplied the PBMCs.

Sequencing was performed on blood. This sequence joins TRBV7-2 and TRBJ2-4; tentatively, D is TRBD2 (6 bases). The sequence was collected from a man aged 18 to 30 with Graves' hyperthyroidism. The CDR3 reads CASSLRVTSENIQYF. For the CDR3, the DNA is TGTGCCAGCAGCCTGAGAGTGACTAGTGAAAACATTCAGTACTTC. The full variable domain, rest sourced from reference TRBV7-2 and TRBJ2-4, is GAGVSQSPSNKVTEKGKDVELRCDPISGHTALYWYRQSLGQGLEFLIYFQGNSAPDKSGLPSDRFSAERTGGSVSTLTIQRTQQEDSAVYLCASSLRVTSENIQYFGAGTRLSVL.